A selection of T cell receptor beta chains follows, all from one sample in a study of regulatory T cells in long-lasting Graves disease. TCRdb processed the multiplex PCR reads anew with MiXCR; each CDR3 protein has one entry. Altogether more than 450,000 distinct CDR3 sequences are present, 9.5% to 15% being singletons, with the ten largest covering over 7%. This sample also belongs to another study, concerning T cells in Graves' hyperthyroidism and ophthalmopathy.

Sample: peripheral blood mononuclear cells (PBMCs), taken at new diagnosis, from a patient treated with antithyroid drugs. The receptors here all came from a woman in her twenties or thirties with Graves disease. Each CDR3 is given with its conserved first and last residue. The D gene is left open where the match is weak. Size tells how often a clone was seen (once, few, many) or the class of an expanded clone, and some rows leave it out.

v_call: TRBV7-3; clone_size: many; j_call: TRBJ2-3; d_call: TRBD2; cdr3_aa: CASSLKPSGRADTQYF; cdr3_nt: TGTGCCAGCAGCTTAAAGCCTAGCGGGAGGGCAGATACGCAGTATTTT
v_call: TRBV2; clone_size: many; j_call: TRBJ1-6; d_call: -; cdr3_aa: CASRGGNRRSPLHF; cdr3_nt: TGTGCCTCCCGCGGAGGGAACAGAAGGTCACCCCTCCACTTT
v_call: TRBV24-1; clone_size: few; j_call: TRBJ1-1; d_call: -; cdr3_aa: CATSEGTLNTEAFF; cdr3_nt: TGTGCCACCAGTGAAGGGACCTTAAACACTGAAGCTTTCTTT
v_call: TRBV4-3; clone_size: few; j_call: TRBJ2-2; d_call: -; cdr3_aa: CASSQDPLAGPGELFF; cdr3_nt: TGCGCCAGCAGCCAAGATCCCCTCGCAGGCCCCGGGGAGCTGTTTTTT
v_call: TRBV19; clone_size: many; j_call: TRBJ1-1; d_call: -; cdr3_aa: CASRTRGQNTEAFF; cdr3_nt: TGTGCCAGTAGAACCAGGGGACAGAACACTGAAGCTTTCTTT
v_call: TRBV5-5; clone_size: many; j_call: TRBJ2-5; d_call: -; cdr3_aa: CASSLAKGMGAQETQYF; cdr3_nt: TGTGCCAGCAGCTTGGCCAAGGGGATGGGAGCCCAAGAGACCCAGTACTTC
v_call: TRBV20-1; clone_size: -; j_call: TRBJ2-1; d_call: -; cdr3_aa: CSAHNRDGAYNEQFF; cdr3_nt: TGCAGTGCTCATAACCGGGACGGGGCCTACAATGAGCAGTTCTTC
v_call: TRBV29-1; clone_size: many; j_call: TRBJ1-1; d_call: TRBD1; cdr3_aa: CSVQGQGNTEAFF; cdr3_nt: TGCAGCGTTCAAGGACAGGGCAACACTGAAGCTTTCTTT
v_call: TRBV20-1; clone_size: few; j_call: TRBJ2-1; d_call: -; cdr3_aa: CSASPGIGRNEQFF; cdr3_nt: TGCAGTGCTAGTCCCGGAATTGGGCGTAATGAGCAGTTCTTC
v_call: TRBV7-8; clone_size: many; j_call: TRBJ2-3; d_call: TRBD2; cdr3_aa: CASSLIAGGGTDTQYF; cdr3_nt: TGTGCCAGCAGCCTAATAGCGGGGGGGGGTACAGATACGCAGTATTTT
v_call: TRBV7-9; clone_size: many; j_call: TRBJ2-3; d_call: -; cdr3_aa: CASSGGGGGSDTQYF; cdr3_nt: TGTGCCAGCAGCGGCGGAGGGGGCGGTTCAGATACGCAGTATTTT
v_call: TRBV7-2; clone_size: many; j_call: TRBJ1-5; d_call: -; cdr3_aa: CASSLGGRDNQPQHF; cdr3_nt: TGTGCCAGCAGCTTAGGGGGCAGGGACAATCAGCCCCAGCATTTT
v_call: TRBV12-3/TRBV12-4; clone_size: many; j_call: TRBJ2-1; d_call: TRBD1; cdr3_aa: CASSFWTGVGNEQFF; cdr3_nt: TGTGCCAGCAGTTTCTGGACAGGAGTTGGAAATGAGCAGTTCTTC
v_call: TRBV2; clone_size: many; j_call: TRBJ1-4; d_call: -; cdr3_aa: CASSGNRNEKLFF; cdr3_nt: TGTGCCAGCAGTGGTAATCGTAATGAAAAACTGTTTTTT
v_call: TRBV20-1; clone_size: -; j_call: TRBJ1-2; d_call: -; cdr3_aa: CSATQDSHGYTF; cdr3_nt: TGCAGTGCTACCCAGGACAGCCATGGCTACACCTTC
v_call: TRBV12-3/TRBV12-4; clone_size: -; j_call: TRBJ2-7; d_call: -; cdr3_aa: CASSFYNWDRPYEQYF; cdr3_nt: TGTGCCAGCAGTTTTTACAATTGGGACCGGCCCTACGAGCAGTACTTC
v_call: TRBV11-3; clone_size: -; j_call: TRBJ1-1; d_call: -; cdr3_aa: CASSLTSGQSTEAFF; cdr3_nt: TGTGCCAGCAGCTTGACCAGTGGGCAGAGCACTGAAGCTTTCTTT
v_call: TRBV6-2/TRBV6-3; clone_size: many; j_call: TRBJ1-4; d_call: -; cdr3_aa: CASSDWGAGEKLFF; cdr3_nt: TGTGCCAGCAGTGATTGGGGGGCCGGTGAAAAACTGTTTTTT
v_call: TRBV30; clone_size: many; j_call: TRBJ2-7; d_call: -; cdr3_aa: CAWSVIRGEQYF; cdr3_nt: TGTGCCTGGAGTGTAATCCGGGGTGAGCAGTACTTC
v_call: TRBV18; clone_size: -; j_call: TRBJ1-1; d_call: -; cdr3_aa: CASSMDTAGSSKAFF; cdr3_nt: TGTGCCAGCTCAATGGACACCGCCGGGTCCTCAAAAGCTTTCTTT
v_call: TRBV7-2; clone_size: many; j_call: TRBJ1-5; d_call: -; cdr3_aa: CASSSSGLEGQPQHF; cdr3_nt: TGTGCCAGCAGCTCCTCGGGACTGGAGGGTCAGCCCCAGCATTTT
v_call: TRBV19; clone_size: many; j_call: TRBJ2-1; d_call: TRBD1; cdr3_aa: CASTGTGYGEQFF; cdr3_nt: TGTGCCAGTACGGGGACAGGGTACGGTGAGCAGTTCTTC
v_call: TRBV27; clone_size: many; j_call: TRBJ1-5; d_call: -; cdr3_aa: CASSSYGGAGNQPQHF; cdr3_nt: TGTGCCAGCAGTTCATACGGGGGCGCGGGCAATCAGCCCCAGCATTTT
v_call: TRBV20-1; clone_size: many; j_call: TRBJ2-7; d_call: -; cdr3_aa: CSARVPPGGSLGEQYF; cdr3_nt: TGCAGTGCTAGAGTACCCCCCGGCGGCTCTCTTGGCGAGCAGTACTTC
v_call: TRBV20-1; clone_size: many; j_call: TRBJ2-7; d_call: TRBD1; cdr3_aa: CSARDQDRDYEQYF; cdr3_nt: TGCAGTGCTAGAGATCAAGACAGGGACTACGAGCAGTACTTC
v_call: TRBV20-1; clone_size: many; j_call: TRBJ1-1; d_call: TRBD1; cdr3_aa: CSATTGGSVRGTEAFF; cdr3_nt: TGCAGTGCAACCACAGGGGGCTCCGTGAGGGGCACTGAAGCTTTCTTT
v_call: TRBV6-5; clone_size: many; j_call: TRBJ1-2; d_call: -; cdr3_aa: CASSYSDRHYGYTF; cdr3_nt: TGTGCCAGCAGTTACTCCGACAGGCACTATGGCTACACCTTC
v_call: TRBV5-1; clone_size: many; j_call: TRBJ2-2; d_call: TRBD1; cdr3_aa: CASSPGTVVSGELFF; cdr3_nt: TGCGCCAGCAGCCCAGGGACAGTCGTTTCCGGGGAGCTGTTTTTT
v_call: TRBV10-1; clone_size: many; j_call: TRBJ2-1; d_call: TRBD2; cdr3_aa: CASSPSGMVSYNEQFF; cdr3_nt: TGCGCCAGCAGCCCTAGCGGGATGGTCTCCTACAATGAGCAGTTCTTC
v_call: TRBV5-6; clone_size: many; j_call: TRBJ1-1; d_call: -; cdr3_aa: CASSLDLGGKVDTEAFF; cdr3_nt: TGTGCCAGCAGCTTGGATTTAGGAGGAAAGGTGGACACTGAAGCTTTCTTT
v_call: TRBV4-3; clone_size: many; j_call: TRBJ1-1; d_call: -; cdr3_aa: CASSQELSRGAGTEAFF; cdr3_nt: TGCGCCAGCAGCCAAGAGTTGTCCCGGGGAGCCGGGACTGAAGCTTTCTTT
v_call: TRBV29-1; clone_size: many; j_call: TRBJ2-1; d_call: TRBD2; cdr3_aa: CSVEGGGRVYNEQFF; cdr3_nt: TGCAGCGTTGAGGGGGGCGGGAGGGTTTACAATGAGCAGTTCTTC
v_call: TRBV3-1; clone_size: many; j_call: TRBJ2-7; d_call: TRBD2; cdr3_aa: CASSQDPGLAEVYEQYF; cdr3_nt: TGTGCCAGCAGCCAAGATCCTGGCCTAGCGGAGGTCTACGAGCAGTACTTC
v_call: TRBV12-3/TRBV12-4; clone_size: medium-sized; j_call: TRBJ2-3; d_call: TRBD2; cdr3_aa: CASSLRAGGPIDTQYF; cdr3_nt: TGTGCCAGCAGTTTAAGGGCGGGAGGGCCAATTGATACGCAGTATTTT
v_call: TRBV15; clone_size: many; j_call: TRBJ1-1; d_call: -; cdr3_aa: CATSRGGGYTEAFF; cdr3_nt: TGTGCCACCAGCAGAGGAGGAGGGTACACTGAAGCTTTCTTT
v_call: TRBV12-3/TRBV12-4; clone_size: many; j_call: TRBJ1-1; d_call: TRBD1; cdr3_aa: CASSLLQGTPEAFF; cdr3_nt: TGTGCCAGCAGTCTACTACAGGGGACCCCTGAAGCTTTCTTT
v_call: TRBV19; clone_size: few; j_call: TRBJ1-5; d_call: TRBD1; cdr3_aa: CASRGARGRQPQHF; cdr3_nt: TGTGCCAGTAGGGGGGCGAGGGGGCGTCAGCCCCAGCATTTT
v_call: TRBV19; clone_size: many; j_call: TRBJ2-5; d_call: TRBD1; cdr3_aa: CASSHLGTGIQETQYF; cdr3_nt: TGTGCCAGTAGTCACCTGGGGACAGGGATACAAGAGACCCAGTACTTC
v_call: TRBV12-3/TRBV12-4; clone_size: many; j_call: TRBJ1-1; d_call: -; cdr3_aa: CASSPRANTEAFF; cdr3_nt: TGTGCCAGCAGCCCCAGGGCAAACACTGAAGCTTTCTTT
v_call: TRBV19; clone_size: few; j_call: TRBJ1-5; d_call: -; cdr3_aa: CASSSASFGNQPQHF; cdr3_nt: TGTGCCAGTAGTAGTGCATCTTTTGGAAATCAGCCCCAGCATTTT
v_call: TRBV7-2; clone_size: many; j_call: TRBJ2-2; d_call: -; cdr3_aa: CASSSIATRRTGELFF; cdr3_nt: TGTGCCAGCAGCTCAATAGCGACCCGTAGGACCGGGGAGCTGTTTTTT
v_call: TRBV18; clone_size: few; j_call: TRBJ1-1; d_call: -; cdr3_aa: CASSPTGPTSPEAFF; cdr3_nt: TGTGCCAGCTCACCCACGGGCCCGACGAGCCCTGAAGCTTTCTTT
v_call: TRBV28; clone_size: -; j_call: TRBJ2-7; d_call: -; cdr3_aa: CASSKDLGGREQYF; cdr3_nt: TGTGCCAGCAGCAAAGATTTAGGGGGGCGCGAGCAGTACTTC
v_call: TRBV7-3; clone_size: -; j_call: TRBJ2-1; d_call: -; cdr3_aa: CASSPGQVNEQFF; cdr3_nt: TGTGCCAGCAGCCCGGGACAAGTAAATGAGCAGTTCTTC
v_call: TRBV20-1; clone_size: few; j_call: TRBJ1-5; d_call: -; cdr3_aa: CSARAGPQPQHF; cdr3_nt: TGCAGTGCTAGGGCAGGGCCTCAGCCCCAGCATTTT
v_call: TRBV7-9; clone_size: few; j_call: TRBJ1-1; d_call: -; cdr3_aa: CASSTMRDGNTEAFF; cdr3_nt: TGTGCCAGCAGCACAATGCGGGACGGTAACACTGAAGCTTTCTTT
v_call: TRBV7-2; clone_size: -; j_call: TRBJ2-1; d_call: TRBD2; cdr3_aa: CASIRGGLAGAEQFF; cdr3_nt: TGTGCCAGCATCCGAGGGGGGCTAGCGGGAGCTGAGCAGTTCTTC
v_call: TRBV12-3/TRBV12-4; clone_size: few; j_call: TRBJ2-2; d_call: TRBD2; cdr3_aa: CASTPWGAGGATGELFF; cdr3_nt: TGTGCCAGCACCCCCTGGGGGGCGGGAGGGGCCACCGGGGAGCTGTTTTTT
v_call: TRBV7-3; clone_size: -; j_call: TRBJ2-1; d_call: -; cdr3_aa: CASSVTADSYNEQFF; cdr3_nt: TGTGCCAGCAGCGTTACGGCAGACTCCTACAATGAGCAGTTCTTC
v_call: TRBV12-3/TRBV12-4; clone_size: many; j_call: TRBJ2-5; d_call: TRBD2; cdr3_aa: CASILSLYRSSPGLAEETQYF; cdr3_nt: TGTGCCAGCATCCTATCCCTTTATCGATCATCGCCGGGACTAGCGGAAGAGACCCAGTACTTC
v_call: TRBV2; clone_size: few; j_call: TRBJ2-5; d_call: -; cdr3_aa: CASSDNGLGEETQYF; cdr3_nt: TGTGCCAGCAGTGATAATGGCCTCGGGGAAGAGACCCAGTACTTC
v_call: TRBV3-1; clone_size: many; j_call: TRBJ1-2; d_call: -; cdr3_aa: CASSPGQGYTF; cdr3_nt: TGTGCCAGCAGCCCTGGACAGGGCTACACCTTC
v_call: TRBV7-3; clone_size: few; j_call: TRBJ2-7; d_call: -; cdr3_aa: CASSSHGAAEQYF; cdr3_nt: TGTGCCAGCAGCTCCCACGGGGCCGCCGAGCAGTACTTC
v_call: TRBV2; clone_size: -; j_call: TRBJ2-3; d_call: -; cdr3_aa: CASRKHLGQTDTQYF; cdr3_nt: TGTGCCAGCAGAAAACACTTAGGCCAAACAGATACGCAGTATTTT
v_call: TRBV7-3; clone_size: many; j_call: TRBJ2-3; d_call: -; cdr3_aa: CASSLLAVDTQYF; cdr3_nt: TGTGCCAGCAGCTTATTAGCGGTGGATACGCAGTATTTT
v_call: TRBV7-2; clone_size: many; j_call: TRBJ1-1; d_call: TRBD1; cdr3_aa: CASQSGQGGYTEAFF; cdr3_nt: TGTGCCAGTCAATCAGGACAGGGAGGGTACACTGAAGCTTTCTTT
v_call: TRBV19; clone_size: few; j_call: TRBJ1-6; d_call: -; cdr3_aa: CASSGQNNSPLHF; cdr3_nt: TGTGCCAGTAGTGGACAGAATAATTCACCCCTCCACTTT